This T cell receptor beta chain comes out of a study of follicular helper T cells after annual influenza vaccination. Study conclusions and caveats: Change in circulating plasmablasts correlated with ICOS+CD38+ cTfh clonality change.

V was trimmed by 9 bases and J by 4 bases, leaving 16 bases between them. The CDR3 loop spans 14 amino acids. Germline V gene lookup returns CDR1 SNHLY and CDR2 FYNNEI. Profiled with immunoSEQ multiplex PCR; TCRdb holds only in-frame clones, not every one. The data contain about 4,800 clones, about nine tenths of them singletons. For this clone: Its antigen is unidentified.

Time point here: 2013-2014 season, 7 days after vaccination. Adults were given seasonal inactivated influenza vaccine, and blood CD4 subsets were sorted before and after vaccination. Community-dwelling subjects without influenza vaccination in the prior 6 months were enrolled. This receptor was identified in an adult who received the influenza vaccine. The rearrangement links TRBV2 to TRBJ1-5, with D possibly TRBD1 on 6 matching bases. Sequences were derived from CXCR5+ CD38- circulating T follicular helper cells from blood, sampled 7 days after influenza vaccination. Specified subset: circulating Tfh, non-naive CD4+CXCR5+PD-1+ (ICOS+CD38+ or ICOS-CD38-). The CDR3 loop reads CASTGRDTNQPQHF. As DNA, the CDR3 is TGTGCCAGTACCGGAAGGGACACAAATCAGCCCCAGCATTTT.